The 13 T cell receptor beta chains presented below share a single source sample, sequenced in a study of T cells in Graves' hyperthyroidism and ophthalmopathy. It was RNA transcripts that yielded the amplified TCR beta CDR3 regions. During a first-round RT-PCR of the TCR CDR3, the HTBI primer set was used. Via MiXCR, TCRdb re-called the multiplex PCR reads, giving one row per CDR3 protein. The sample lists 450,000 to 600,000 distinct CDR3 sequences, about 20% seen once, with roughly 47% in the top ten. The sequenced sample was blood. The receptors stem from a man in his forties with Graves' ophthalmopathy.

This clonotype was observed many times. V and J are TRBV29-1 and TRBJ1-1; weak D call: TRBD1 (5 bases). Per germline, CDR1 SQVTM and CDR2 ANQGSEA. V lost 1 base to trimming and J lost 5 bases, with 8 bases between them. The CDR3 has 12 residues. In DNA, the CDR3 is TGCAGCGTTGAAGTGGGGGAGACTGAAGCTTTCTTT. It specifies CSVEVGETEAFF.

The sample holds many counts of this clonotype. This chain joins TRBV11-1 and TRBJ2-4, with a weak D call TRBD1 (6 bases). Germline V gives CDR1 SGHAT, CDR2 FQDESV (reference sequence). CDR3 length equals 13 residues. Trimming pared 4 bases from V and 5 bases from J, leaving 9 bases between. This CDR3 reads CASSSYRENIQYF. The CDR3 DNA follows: TGTGCCAGCAGCTCGTACAGGGAAAACATTCAGTACTTC.

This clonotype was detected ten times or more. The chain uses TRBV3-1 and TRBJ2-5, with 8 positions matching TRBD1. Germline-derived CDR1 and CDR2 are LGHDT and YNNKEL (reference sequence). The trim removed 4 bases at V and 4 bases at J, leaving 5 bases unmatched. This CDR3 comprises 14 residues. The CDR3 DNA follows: TGTGCCAGCAGCCCTACCGACAGGGGAGAGACCCAGTACTTC. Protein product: CASSPTDRGETQYF.

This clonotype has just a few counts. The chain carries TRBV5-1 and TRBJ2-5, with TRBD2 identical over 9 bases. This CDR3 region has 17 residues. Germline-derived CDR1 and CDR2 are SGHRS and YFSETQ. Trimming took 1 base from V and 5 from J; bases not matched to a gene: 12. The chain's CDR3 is CASSLYGPAGGWETQYF. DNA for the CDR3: TGCGCCAGCAGCTTGTACGGTCCAGCGGGGGGCTGGGAGACCCAGTACTTC.

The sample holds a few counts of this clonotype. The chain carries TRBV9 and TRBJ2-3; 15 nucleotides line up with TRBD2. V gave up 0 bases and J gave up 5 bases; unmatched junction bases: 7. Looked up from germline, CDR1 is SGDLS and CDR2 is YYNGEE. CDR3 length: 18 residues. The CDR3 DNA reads TGTGCCAGCAGCGTAGCCCCGGGACTAGCGGGGGGAGTAGATACGCAGTATTTT. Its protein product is CASSVAPGLAGGVDTQYF.

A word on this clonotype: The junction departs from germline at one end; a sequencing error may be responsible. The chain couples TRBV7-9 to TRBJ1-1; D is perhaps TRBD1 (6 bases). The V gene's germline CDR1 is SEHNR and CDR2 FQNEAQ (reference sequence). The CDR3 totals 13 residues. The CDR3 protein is CASNLGLGQRAFF. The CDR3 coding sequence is TGTGCCAGCAACTTAGGGCTGGGACAACGAGCTTTCTTT.

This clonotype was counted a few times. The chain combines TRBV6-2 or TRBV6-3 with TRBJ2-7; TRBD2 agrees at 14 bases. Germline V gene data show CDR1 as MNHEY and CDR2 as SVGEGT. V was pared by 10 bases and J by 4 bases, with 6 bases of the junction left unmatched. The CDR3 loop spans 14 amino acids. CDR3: CATGTSGRAYEQYF. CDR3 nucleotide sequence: TGTGCCACCGGGACTAGCGGGAGAGCGTACGAGCAGTACTTC.

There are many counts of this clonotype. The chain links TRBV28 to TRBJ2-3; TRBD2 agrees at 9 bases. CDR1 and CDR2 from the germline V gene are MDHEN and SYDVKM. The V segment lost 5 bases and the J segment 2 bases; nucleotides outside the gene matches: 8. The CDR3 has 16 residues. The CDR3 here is CASSRGLAGITDTQYF. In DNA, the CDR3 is TGTGCCAGCAGTAGGGGTCTAGCGGGGATCACAGATACGCAGTATTTT.

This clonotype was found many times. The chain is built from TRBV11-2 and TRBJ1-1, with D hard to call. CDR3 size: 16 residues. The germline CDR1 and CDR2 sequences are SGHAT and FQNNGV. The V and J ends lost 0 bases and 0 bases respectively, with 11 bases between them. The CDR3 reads CASSLDLAPLNTEAFF. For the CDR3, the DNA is TGTGCCAGCAGCTTAGATCTGGCCCCTTTGAACACTGAAGCTTTCTTT.

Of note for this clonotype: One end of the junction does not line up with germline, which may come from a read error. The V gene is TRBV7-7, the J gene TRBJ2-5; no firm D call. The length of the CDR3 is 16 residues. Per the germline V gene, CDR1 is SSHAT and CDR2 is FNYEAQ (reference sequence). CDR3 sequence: CASSLRRGAEKETQYF. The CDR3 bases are TGTGCTAGCAGCTTACGACGAGGAGCCGAAAAAGAGACCCAGTACTTC.

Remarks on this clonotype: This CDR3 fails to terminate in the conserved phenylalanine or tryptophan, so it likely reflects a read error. CDR3 sequence reads: CASSLGGQSTDTQYS. The CDR3, as DNA: TGCGCCAGCAGCTTGGGGGGACAGAGCACAGATACGCAGTATTCT. The chain joins TRBV5-1 to TRBJ2-3; 7 bases match TRBD1. Germline CDR1 is SGHRS and CDR2 is YFSETQ. The CDR3 is 15 amino acids. The trim removed 0 bases at V and 0 bases at J, leaving 1 base unmatched.

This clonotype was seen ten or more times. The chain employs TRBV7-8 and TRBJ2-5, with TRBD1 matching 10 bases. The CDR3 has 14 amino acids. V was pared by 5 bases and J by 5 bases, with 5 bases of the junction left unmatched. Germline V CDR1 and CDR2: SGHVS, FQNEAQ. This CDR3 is CASSPGQGFETQYF. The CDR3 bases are TGTGCCAGCAGCCCGGGACAGGGGTTTGAGACCCAGTACTTC.

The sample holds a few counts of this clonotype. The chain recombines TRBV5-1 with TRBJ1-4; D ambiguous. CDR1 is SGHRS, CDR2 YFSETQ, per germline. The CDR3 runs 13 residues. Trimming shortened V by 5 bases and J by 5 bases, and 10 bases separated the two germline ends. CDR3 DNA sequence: TGCGCCAGCAGTCTGCCGGGGAATGAAAAACTGTTTTTT. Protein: CASSLPGNEKLFF.